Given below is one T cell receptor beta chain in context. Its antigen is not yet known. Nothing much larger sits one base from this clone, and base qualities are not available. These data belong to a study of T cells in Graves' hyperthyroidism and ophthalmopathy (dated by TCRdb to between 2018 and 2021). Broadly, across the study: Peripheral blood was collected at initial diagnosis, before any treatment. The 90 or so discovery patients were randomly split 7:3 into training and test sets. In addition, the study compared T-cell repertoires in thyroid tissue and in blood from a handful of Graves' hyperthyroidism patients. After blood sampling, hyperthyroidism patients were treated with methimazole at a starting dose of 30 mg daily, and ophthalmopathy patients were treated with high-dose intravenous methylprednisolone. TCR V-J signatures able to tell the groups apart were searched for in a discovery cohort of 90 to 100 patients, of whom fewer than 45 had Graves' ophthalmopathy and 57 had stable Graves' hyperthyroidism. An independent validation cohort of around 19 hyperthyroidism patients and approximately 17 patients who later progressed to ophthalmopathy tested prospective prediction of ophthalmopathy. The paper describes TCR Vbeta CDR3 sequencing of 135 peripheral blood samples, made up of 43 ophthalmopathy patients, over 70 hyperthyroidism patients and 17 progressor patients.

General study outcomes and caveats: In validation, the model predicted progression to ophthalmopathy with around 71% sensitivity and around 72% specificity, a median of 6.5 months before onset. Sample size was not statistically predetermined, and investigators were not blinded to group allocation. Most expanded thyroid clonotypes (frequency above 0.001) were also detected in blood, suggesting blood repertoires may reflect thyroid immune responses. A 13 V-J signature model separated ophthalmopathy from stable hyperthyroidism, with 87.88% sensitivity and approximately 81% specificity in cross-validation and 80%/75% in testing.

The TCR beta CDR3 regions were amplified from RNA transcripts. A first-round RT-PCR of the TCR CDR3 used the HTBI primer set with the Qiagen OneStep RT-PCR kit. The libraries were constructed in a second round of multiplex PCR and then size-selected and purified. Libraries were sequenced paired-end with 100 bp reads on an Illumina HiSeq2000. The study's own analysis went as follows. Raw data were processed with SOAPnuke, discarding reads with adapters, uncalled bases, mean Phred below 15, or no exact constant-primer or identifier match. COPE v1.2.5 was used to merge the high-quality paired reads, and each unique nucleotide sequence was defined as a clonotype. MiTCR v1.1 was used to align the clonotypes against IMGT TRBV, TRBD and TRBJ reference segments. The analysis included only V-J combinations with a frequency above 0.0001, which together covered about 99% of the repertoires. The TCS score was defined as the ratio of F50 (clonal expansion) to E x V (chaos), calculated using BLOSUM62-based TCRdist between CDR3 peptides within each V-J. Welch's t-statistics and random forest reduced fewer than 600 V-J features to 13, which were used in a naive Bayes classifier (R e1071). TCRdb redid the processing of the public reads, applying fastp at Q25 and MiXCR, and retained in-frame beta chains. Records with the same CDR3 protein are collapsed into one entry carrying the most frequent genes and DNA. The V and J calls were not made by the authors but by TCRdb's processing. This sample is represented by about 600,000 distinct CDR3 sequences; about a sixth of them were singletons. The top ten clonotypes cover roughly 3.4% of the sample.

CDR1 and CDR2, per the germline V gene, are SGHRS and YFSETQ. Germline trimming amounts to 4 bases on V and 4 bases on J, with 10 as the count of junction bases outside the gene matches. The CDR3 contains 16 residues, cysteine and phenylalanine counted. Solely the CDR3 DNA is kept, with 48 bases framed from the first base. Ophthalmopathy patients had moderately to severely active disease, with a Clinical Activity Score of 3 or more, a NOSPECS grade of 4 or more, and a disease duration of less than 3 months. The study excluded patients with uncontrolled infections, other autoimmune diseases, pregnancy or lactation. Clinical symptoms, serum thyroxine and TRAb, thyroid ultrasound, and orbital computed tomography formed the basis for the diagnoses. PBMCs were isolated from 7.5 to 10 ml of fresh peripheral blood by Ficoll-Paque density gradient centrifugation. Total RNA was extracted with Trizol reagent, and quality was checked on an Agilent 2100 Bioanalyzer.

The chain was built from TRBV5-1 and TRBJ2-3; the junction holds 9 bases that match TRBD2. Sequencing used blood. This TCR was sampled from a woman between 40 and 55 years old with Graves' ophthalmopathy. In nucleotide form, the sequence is TGCGCCAGCAGCCAAGATCCCCTAGCGGGGTCAGATACGCAGTATTTT. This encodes CASSQDPLAGSDTQYF.